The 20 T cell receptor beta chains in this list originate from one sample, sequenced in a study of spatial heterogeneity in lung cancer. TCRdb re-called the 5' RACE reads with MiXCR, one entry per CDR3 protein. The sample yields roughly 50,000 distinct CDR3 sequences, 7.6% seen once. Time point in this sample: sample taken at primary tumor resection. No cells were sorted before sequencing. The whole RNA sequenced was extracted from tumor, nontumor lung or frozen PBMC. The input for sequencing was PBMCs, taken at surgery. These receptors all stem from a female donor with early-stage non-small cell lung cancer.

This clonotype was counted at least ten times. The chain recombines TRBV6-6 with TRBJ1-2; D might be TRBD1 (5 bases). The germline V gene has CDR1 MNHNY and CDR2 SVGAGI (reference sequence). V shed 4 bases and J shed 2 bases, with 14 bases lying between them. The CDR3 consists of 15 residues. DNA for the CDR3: TGTGCCAGCAGTTCCCCGCCGACAGAAAACTATGGCTACACCTTC. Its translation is CASSSPPTENYGYTF.

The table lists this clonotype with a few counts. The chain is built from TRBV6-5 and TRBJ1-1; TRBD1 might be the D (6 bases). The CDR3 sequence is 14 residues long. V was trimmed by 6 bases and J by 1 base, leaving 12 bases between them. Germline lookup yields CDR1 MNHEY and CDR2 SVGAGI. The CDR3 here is CASRRQATNTEAFF. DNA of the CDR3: TGTGCCAGCAGACGACAGGCAACGAACACTGAAGCTTTCTTT.

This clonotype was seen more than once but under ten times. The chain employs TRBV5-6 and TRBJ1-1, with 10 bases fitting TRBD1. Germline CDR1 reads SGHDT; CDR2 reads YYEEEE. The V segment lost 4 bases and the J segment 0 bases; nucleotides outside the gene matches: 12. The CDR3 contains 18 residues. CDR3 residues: CASSGATGGKYLNTEAFF. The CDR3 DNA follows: TGTGCCAGCAGCGGGGCGACAGGGGGCAAGTATTTGAACACTGAAGCTTTCTTT.

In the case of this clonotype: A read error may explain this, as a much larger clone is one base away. This chain's CDR3 is CASILAVTSTDTQYF. The DNA for the CDR3 is TGTGCCAGCATCCTAGCGGTTACTAGCACAGATACGCAGTATTTT. V usage is TRBV7-2 and J usage is TRBJ2-3; TRBD2 agrees at 7 bases. This CDR3 comprises 15 residues. Trimming removed 7 bases from V and 0 bases from J; junction bases left unmatched: 7. In germline, CDR1 is SGHTA, CDR2 FQGNSA.

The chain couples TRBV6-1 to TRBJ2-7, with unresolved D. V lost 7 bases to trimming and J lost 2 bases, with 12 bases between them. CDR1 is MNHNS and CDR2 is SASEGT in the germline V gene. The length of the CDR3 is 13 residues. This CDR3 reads CASTPSDPYEQYF. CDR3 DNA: TGTGCCAGCACCCCCAGTGACCCCTACGAGCAGTACTTC.

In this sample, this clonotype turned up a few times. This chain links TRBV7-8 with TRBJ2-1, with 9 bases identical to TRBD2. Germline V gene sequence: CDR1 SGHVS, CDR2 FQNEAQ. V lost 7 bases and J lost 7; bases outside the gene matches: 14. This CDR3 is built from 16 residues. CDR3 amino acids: CASKRSGGGGGNEQFF. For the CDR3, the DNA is TGTGCCAGCAAAAGGTCTGGCGGGGGGGGTGGTAATGAGCAGTTCTTC.

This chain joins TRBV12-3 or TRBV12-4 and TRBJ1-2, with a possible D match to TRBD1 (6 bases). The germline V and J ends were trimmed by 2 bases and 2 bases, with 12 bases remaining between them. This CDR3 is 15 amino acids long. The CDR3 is CASSLIRDKNYGYTF. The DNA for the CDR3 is TGTGCCAGCAGTTTAATTAGGGACAAGAACTATGGCTACACCTTC.

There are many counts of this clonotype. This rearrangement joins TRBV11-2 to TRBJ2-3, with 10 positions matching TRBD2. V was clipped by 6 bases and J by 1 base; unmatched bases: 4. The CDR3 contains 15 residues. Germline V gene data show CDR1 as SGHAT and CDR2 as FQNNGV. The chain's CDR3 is CASRSSGGRTDTQYF. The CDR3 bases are TGTGCCAGCAGATCTAGCGGGGGACGCACAGATACGCAGTATTTT.

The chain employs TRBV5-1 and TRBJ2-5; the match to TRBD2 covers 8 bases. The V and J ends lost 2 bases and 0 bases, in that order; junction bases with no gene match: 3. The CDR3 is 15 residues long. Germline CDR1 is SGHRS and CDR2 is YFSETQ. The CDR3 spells CASSLLAGNQETQYF. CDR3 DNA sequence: TGCGCCAGCAGCTTATTAGCGGGGAACCAAGAGACCCAGTACTTC.

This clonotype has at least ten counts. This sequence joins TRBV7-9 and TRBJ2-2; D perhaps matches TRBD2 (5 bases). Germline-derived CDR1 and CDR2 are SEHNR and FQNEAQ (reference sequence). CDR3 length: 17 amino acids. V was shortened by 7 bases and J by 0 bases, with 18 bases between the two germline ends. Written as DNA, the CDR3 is TGTGCCAGCAACGACGATTTTAGCGAGGCGAACACCGGGGAGCTGTTTTTT. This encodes CASNDDFSEANTGELFF.

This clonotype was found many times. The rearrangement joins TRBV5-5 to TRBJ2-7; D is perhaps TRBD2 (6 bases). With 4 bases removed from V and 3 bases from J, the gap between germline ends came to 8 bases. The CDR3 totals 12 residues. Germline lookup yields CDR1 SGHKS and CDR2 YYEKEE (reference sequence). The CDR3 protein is CASSGEDYEQYF. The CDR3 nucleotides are TGTGCCAGCAGCGGGGAGGACTACGAGCAGTACTTC.

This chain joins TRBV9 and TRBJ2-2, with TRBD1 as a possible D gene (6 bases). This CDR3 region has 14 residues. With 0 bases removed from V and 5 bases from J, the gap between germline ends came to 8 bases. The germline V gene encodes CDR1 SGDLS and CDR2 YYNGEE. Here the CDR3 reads CASSVDGQTGELFF. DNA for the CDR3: TGTGCCAGCAGCGTAGACGGACAGACCGGGGAGCTGTTTTTT.

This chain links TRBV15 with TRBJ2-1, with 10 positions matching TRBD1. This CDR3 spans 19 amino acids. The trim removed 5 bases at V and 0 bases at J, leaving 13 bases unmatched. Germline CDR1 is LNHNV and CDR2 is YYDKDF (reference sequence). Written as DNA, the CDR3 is TGTGCCACCAGCGGCGGGGGACAGGGGACCCCGGGCTCCTACAATGAGCAGTTCTTC. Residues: CATSGGGQGTPGSYNEQFF.

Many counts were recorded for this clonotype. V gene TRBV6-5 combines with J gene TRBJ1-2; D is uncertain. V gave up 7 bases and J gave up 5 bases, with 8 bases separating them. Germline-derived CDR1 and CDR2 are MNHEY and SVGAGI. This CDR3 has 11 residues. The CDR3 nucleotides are TGTGCCAGCATGCGGGATTATGGCTACACCTTC. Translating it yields CASMRDYGYTF.

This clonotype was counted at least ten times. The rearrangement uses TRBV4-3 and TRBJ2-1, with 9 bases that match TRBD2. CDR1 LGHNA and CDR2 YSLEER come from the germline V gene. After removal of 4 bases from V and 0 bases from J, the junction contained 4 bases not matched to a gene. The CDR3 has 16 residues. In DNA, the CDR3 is TGCGCCAGCAGCCTTCGAGCGGGGGGCTCCTACAATGAGCAGTTCTTC. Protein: CASSLRAGGSYNEQFF.

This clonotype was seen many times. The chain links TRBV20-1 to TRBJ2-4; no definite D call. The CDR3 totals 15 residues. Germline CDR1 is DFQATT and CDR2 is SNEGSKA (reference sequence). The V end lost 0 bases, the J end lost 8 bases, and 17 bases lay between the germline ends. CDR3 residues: CSARDWATTGDIQYF. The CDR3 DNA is TGCAGTGCTAGAGATTGGGCCACCACTGGGGACATTCAGTACTTC.

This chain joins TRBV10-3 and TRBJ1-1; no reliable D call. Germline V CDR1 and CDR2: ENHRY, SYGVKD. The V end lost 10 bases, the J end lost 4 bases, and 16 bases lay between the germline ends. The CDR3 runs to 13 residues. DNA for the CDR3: TGTGCCACCCACTTCAATCTGGGCACTGAAGCTTTCTTT. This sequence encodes CATHFNLGTEAFF.

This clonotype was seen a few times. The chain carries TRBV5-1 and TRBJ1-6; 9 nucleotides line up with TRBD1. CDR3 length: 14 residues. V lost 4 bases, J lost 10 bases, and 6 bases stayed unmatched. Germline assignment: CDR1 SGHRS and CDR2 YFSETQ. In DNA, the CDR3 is TGCGCCAGCAGCACGGGACAGGGTGAATCACCCCTCCACTTT. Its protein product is CASSTGQGESPLHF. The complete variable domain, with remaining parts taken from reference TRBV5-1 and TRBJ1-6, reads KAGVTQTPRYLIKTRGQQVTLSCSPISGHRSVSWYQQTPGQGLQFLFEYFSETQRNKGNFPGRFSGRQFSNSRSEMNVSTLELGDSALYLCASSTGQGESPLHFGNGTRLTVT.

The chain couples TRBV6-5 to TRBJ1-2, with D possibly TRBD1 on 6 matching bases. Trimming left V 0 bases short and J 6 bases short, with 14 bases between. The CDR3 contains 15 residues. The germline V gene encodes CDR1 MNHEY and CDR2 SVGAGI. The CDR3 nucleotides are TGTGCCAGCAGTTACTCTCCAGGGGATGGGGATGGCTACACCTTC. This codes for CASSYSPGDGDGYTF.

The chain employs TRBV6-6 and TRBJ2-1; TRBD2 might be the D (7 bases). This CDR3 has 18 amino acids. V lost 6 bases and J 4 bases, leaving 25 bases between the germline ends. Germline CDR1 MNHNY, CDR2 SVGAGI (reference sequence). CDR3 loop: CASSNMGGGRVRYNEQFF. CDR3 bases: TGTGCCAGCAGCAATATGGGGGGGGGCAGGGTGAGATACAATGAGCAGTTCTTC.